A single TCR beta chain is shown here with its context. This record belongs to a study of control samples from healthy donors and cancer patients. J gave up 7 bases and V 3 bases, and 11 bases lay outside the gene matches. The CDR3 is made up of 17 amino acids. Per the germline V gene, CDR1 is SGHDT and CDR2 is YYEEEE. The data were produced by immunoSEQ multiplex PCR, yet TCRdb's version contains in-frame clones alone and is incomplete. The sample holds some 130,000 clones, roughly 92% seen once. The clonotype originates from a man younger than 35 in good health. The chain couples TRBV5-6 to TRBJ1-6; TRBD1 matches at 9 bases. The specimen sequenced was blood. The CDR3 reads CASSSPKDRGSNSPLHF. CDR3 DNA: TGTGCCAGCAGCTCCCCCAAGGACAGGGGATCCAATTCACCCCTCCACTTT.